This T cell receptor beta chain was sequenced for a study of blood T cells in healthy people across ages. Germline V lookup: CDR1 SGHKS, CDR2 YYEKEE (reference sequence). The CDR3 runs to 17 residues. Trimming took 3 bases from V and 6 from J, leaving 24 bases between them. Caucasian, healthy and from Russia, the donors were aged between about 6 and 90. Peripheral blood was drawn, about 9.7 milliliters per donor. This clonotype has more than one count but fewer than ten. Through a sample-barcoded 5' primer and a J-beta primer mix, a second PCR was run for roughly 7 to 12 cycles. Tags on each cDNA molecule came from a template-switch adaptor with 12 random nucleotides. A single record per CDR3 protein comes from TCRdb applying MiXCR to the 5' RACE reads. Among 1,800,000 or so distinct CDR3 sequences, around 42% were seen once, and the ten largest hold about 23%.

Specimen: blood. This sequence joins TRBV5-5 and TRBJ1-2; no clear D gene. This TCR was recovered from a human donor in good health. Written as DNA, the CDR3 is TGTGCCAGCAGCTCGGGCGGGCCAGCTCGACCTATGAATGGCTACACCTTC. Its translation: CASSSGGPARPMNGYTF.